This T cell receptor (beta chain) was identified in a study of T cell changes during pregnancy in multiple sclerosis. Clones were read by immunoSEQ multiplex PCR, and TCRdb kept only the in-frame ones, dropping some. The table lists tens of thousands of clones, 85% to 95% of them singletons. Germline V CDR1 and CDR2: KGHSH, LQKENI. Unmatched junction bases numbered 4, after V lost 3 bases and J lost 6 bases. CDR3 size: 14 residues. The sample in question was peripheral blood, obtained in the third trimester of pregnancy. This rearrangement joins TRBV18 to TRBJ2-5; 10 bases are a match to TRBD1. The source of this sequence is a female donor with multiple sclerosis, enrolled in a pregnancy study. CDR3 sequence: CASSPGQGLQTQYF. The CDR3 region has the DNA TGTGCCAGCTCACCGGGACAGGGGCTTCAGACCCAGTACTTC.